The 26 T cell receptor beta chains given below trace back to one sample, sequenced in a study of CD8 T cells in ankylosing spondylitis. TCRdb ran MiXCR on the 5' RACE reads and lists one entry per CDR3 protein. The sample lists just over 350,000 distinct CDR3 sequences, around 20% occurring once. The sample comprised blood, either unsorted or a sorted T cell fraction (not recorded which). The receptors here all came from a male donor with ankylosing spondylitis or in good health (not recorded which).

This chain joins TRBV11-2 and TRBJ2-5; 9 nucleotides agree with TRBD2. V lost 4 bases to trimming and J lost 0 bases; unmatched junction nucleotides: 6. The germline gives CDR1 SGHAT, CDR2 FQNNGV. There are 16 residues in the CDR3. CDR3 region: CASSSAGGQNQETQYF. For the CDR3, the DNA is TGTGCCAGCAGCTCCGCGGGGGGGCAGAACCAAGAGACCCAGTACTTC.

This sequence joins TRBV5-6 and TRBJ2-2, with D perhaps TRBD1 or TRBD2 (6 bases each). Deletions cut 6 bases from V and 6 bases from J, with 15 bases between. Germline loops: CDR1 SGHDT, CDR2 YYEEEE. The CDR3 loop spans 14 amino acids. CDR3 bases: TGTGCCAGCACTGGAGGGGGTGACGCCGGGGAGCTGTTTTTT. It is translated as CASTGGGDAGELFF.

This clonotype was counted between two and nine times. The CDR3 region is CSARASRATNEKLFF. The CDR3 DNA reads as TGCAGTGCTAGAGCTAGCCGAGCAACTAATGAAAAACTGTTTTTT. V is TRBV20-1 and J is TRBJ1-4; D is undetermined. The germline V gene encodes CDR1 DFQATT and CDR2 SNEGSKA (reference sequence). The V and J ends lost 1 base and 0 bases respectively, with 9 bases between them. The CDR3 loop spans 15 amino acids.

V is TRBV29-1 and J is TRBJ2-7, with D tentatively TRBD1 (5 bases). From germline, CDR1 is SQVTM and CDR2 ANQGSEA. Between the trimmed V and J ends, which lost 7 bases and 2 bases, there was a span of 15 bases. This CDR3 region has 13 residues. The DNA of the CDR3 is TGCAGCGCTGTGCAGGGCAACACCTACGAGCAGTACTTC. It translates to CSAVQGNTYEQYF.

This clonotype was seen only a few times. V is TRBV20-1 and J is TRBJ2-7; 7 nucleotides align to TRBD2. Looked up from germline, CDR1 is DFQATT and CDR2 is SNEGSKA (reference sequence). The CDR3 loop spans 13 amino acids. With V trimmed by 2 bases and J by 0 bases, 1 base remained unmatched. The CDR3 DNA follows: TGCAGTGCTAGACCTAGCGGCTCCTACGAGCAGTACTTC. Amino acid sequence: CSARPSGSYEQYF.

This clonotype was counted a few times. This chain links TRBV20-1 with TRBJ1-6; no clear D gene. V was trimmed by 0 bases and J by 0 bases, leaving 6 bases between them. The germline CDR1 and CDR2 sequences are DFQATT and SNEGSKA (reference sequence). The CDR3 loop spans 15 amino acids. Written as DNA, the CDR3 is TGCAGTGCTAGAGATATAAGCTCCTATAATTCACCCCTCCACTTT. Protein product: CSARDISSYNSPLHF.

This clonotype has only a few counts. This chain uses TRBV6-2 or TRBV6-3 with TRBJ2-1, with D perhaps matching TRBD1 (6 bases). Germline CDR1 MNHEY, CDR2 SVGEGT. The CDR3 loop spans 12 amino acids. V lost 5 bases to trimming and J lost 9 bases, with 11 bases between them. The CDR3 region is CASSTQGSEQFF. The CDR3 bases are TGTGCCAGCAGTACACAGGGTAGTGAGCAGTTCTTC.

There are a few counts of this clonotype. The chain recombines TRBV12-3 or TRBV12-4 with TRBJ2-5, with 9 bases lining up with TRBD1. This CDR3 has 14 residues. V gave up 5 bases and J gave up 12 bases; unmatched junction bases: 13. The CDR3 here is CASSPPGQGFLKYF. Here the CDR3 DNA reads TGTGCCAGCAGTCCGCCGGGACAGGGCTTTTTAAAGTACTTC.

The chain's CDR3 is CSATESRTGFYEQYF. The CDR3 nucleotides read TGCAGTGCCACGGAGAGCAGAACAGGGTTCTACGAGCAGTACTTC. The chain uses TRBV20-1 and TRBJ2-7, with a weak D call TRBD1 (6 bases). This CDR3 comprises 15 residues. The germline V gene encodes CDR1 DFQATT and CDR2 SNEGSKA (reference sequence). The V end lost 6 bases, the J end lost 3 bases, and 21 bases lay between the germline ends.

The genes are TRBV12-5 and TRBJ2-2; a weak D match, TRBD1 (6 bases). V gave up 1 base and J gave up 7 bases, with 16 bases separating them. This CDR3 comprises 16 residues. From germline, CDR1 is LGHNT and CDR2 FRNRAP. As DNA, the CDR3 is TGTGCTAGTGGTTTGGCACAGGGAGCGCGTATCGGGGAGCTGTTTTTT. This gives the protein CASGLAQGARIGELFF.

The chain carries TRBV28 and TRBJ2-7, with no clear D. The CDR3 contains 12 residues. V was cut by 8 bases and J by 7 bases, with 15 bases left in between. The germline CDR1 and CDR2 sequences are MDHEN and SYDVKM. The CDR3: CASSPWPGEQYF. Here the CDR3 DNA reads TGTGCCAGCTCTCCCTGGCCCGGGGAGCAGTACTTC.

This clonotype was detected a few times. The chain uses TRBV29-1 and TRBJ1-1, with D maybe TRBD1 (5 bases). This CDR3 spans 14 amino acids. V shed 7 bases and J shed 3 bases, with 18 bases lying between them. Per the germline V gene, CDR1 is SQVTM and CDR2 is ANQGSEA. The CDR3 spells CSGWNLTGDTEAFF. As DNA, the CDR3 is TGCAGCGGTTGGAACCTCACGGGGGACACTGAAGCTTTCTTT. The variable domain in full, with the rest retrieved from reference TRBV29-1 and TRBJ1-1, is SAVISQKPSRDICQRGTSLTIQCQVDSQVTMMFWYRQQPGQSLTLIATANQGSEATYESGFVIDKFPISRPNLTFSTLTVSNMSPEDSSIYLCSGWNLTGDTEAFFGQGTRLTVV.

This clonotype was found a few times. CDR3 bases: TGCGCCAGCAGCCAACCAGACTCGAACACTGAAGCTTTCTTT. Translation gives CASSQPDSNTEAFF. The rearrangement links TRBV4-1 to TRBJ1-1; unclear D gene. Trimming took off 2 bases at V and 1 base at J, with 8 bases between the two ends. Germline CDR1 is MGHRA and CDR2 is YSYEKL. The CDR3 sequence is 14 residues long.

This clonotype was observed a few times. In DNA, the CDR3 is TGCAGCGTCAGGGCGGACCATGGCTACACCTTC. Amino acids: CSVRADHGYTF. This chain links TRBV29-1 with TRBJ1-2; the D gene is possibly TRBD1 (5 bases). V was trimmed by 6 bases and J by 6 bases, leaving 11 bases between them. This CDR3 region has 11 residues. The germline CDR1 and CDR2 sequences are SQVTM and ANQGSEA.

The V gene is TRBV3-1, the J gene TRBJ2-1; D is uncertain. The germline V gene has CDR1 LGHDT and CDR2 YNNKEL (reference sequence). Trimming took off 3 bases at V and 8 bases at J, with 14 bases between the two ends. The CDR3 runs to 14 residues. CDR3 bases: TGTGCCAGCAGCCAGGTTTTACCTGCGGATGAGCAGTTCTTC. Translation gives CASSQVLPADEQFF.

This clonotype came up a few times. DNA of the CDR3: TGCAGCGTTGAAGTCGGCAGCAGCTCCTACGAGCAGTACTTC. This translates into CSVEVGSSSYEQYF. J is TRBJ2-7 and V is TRBV29-1; no firm D call. There are 14 residues in the CDR3. The V end lost 1 base, the J end lost 0 bases, and 10 bases lay between the germline ends. Germline loops: CDR1 SQVTM, CDR2 ANQGSEA.

The rearrangement joins TRBV7-2 to TRBJ2-5; possible D gene TRBD1, 7 bases. CDR3 size: 15 residues. Trimming removed 2 bases from V and 4 bases from J, with 14 bases in between. Germline V CDR1 and CDR2: SGHTA, FQGNSA. CDR3 amino acids: CASSLRRGLRETQYF. In DNA form, the CDR3 reads TGTGCCAGCAGCTTACGGAGGGGGCTGAGAGAGACCCAGTACTTC.

The rearrangement links TRBV4-2 to TRBJ1-3, with D perhaps matching TRBD1 (5 bases). The CDR3 is 16 residues long. Looked up from germline, CDR1 is LGHNA and CDR2 is YNFKEQ. The V end was cut by 3 bases, the J end by 0 bases, with 12 bases between. DNA for the CDR3: TGTGCCAGCAGCCAGGCAATACAGGCCTCTGGAAACACCATATATTTT. Protein: CASSQAIQASGNTIYF.

Concerning this clonotype: Mismatch with germline at one junction end may stem from a read error. The chain employs TRBV25-1 and TRBJ2-7; D is possibly TRBD2 (6 bases). This CDR3 comprises 13 residues. From germline, CDR1 is MGHDK and CDR2 SYGVNS. This chain's CDR3 is CATLGGSSCEQYF. The DNA of the CDR3 is TGTGCCACTCTGGGGGGATCGTCCTGCGAGCAGTACTTC.

The chain is built from TRBV3-1 and TRBJ2-7; D is unclear. The germline CDR1 and CDR2 sequences are LGHDT and YNNKEL (reference sequence). This CDR3 is 14 amino acids long. The ends were cut back, 1 base at V and 4 bases at J, with 11 bases in the middle. CDR3 residues: CASSQALLVYEQYF. The CDR3, as DNA: TGTGCCAGCAGCCAAGCGCTCTTGGTGTACGAGCAGTACTTC.

The chain employs TRBV12-3 or TRBV12-4 and TRBJ1-4, with D hard to call. V was cut by 2 bases and J by 7 bases, with 11 bases left in between. This CDR3 region has 14 residues. DNA for the CDR3: TGTGCCAGCAGTTTACTGGGTTTGAGTGAAAAACTGTTTTTT. As protein: CASSLLGLSEKLFF.

The chain links TRBV7-8 to TRBJ2-2; TRBD1 is a possible D gene (6 bases). This CDR3 contains 14 residues. Germline V CDR1 and CDR2: SGHVS, FQNEAQ. The V end lost 8 bases, the J end lost 6 bases, and 16 bases lay between the germline ends. DNA of the CDR3: TGTGCCAGCTATACAGGGCGCTCGGCCGGGGAGCTGTTTTTT. It is translated as CASYTGRSAGELFF.

This clonotype was picked up one time. The chain couples TRBV3-1 to TRBJ2-3, with D perhaps matching TRBD2 (7 bases). The CDR3 sequence is 15 residues long. The V end lost 0 bases, the J end lost 3 bases, and 10 bases lay between the germline ends. The germline V gene has CDR1 LGHDT and CDR2 YNNKEL (reference sequence). The CDR3 sequence: CASSQDGGPTDTQYF. In nucleotides, the CDR3 is TGTGCCAGCAGCCAAGACGGGGGGCCGACAGATACGCAGTATTTT.

In this sample, this clonotype turned up many times. V usage is TRBV10-3 and J usage is TRBJ1-1; D unresolved. Trimming removed 8 bases from V and 3 bases from J, with 13 bases in between. The CDR3 has 13 amino acids. The germline CDR1 and CDR2 sequences are ENHRY and SYGVKD. DNA of the CDR3: TGTGCCATCGGTAGACCCGGGGACACTGAAGCTTTCTTT. Its translation: CAIGRPGDTEAFF.

This clonotype was seen a handful of times. Here the CDR3 reads CASSLRAGGYNEQFF. In DNA, the CDR3 is TGTGCCAGCAGTTTACGGGCGGGGGGTTACAATGAGCAGTTCTTC. This rearrangement joins TRBV27 to TRBJ2-1; 8 positions match TRBD2. The germline V gene encodes CDR1 MNHEY and CDR2 SMNVEV (reference sequence). The CDR3 contains 15 residues. Trimming took 2 bases from V and 4 from J; bases not matched to a gene: 4.

The chain combines TRBV15 with TRBJ2-3, with D perhaps given as TRBD1 or TRBD2 (5 bases each). V was trimmed by 0 bases and J by 1 base, leaving 8 bases between them. The CDR3 has 15 amino acids. Germline V gene data show CDR1 as LNHNV and CDR2 as YYDKDF (reference sequence). The DNA of the CDR3 is TGTGCCACCAGCAGAGAACGGGGCCGCACAGATACGCAGTATTTT. This gives the protein CATSRERGRTDTQYF. The whole variable domain, filled in from reference TRBV15 and TRBJ2-3, reads DAMVIQNPRYQVTQFGKPVTLSCSQTLNHNVMYWYQQKSSQAPKLLFHYYDKDFNNEADTPDNFQSRRPNTSFCFLDIRSPGLGDTAMYLCATSRERGRTDTQYFGPGTRLTVL.